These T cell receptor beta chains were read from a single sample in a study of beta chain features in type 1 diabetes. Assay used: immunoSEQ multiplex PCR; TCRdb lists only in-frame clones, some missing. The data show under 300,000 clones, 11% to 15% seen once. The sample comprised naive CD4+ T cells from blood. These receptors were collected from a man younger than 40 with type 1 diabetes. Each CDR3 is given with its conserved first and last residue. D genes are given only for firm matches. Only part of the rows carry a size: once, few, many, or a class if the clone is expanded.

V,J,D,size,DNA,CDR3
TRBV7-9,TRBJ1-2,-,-,TGTGCCAGCAGCTTATGGCCCCCTGACTATGGCTACACCTTC,CASSLWPPDYGYTF
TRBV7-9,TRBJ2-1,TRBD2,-,TGTGCCAGCAGCCTCTATCTAGCGGACTACAATGAGCAGTTCTTC,CASSLYLADYNEQFF
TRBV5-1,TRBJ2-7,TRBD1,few,TGCGCCAGCAGCTTGGTTTCAGGGGGCTACGAGCAGTACTTC,CASSLVSGGYEQYF
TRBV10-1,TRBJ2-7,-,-,TGCGCCAGGCGGGACGTCGGAATAACTGAGCAGTACTTC,CARRDVGITEQYF
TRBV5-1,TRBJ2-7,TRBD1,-,TGCGCCAGCCGAGCTGGTTGGACAGGGAAGCAGTACTTC,CASRAGWTGKQYF
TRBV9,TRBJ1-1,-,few,TGTGCCAGCAGCGTAGATAGCCAAACTGAAGCTTTCTTT,CASSVDSQTEAFF
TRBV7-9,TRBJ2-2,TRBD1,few,TGTGCCAGCAGCCCCCAGGGGGCGCGGGGCGGGGAGCTGTTTTTT,CASSPQGARGGELFF
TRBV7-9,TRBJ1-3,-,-,TGTGCCAGCAGCGCCGCCCACAGGGCCAGCTCTGGAAACACCATATATTTT,CASSAAHRASSGNTIYF
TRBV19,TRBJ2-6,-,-,TGTGCCAGTAGTCCTCAGGGAACGGGGGCCAACGTCCTGACTTTC,CASSPQGTGANVLTF
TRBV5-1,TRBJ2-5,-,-,TGCGCCAGCAGCCCTGGAGCCAGGGCGCAAGAGACCCAGTACTTC,CASSPGARAQETQYF
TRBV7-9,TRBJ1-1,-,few,TGTGCCAGCAGCCCACAGAACACTGAAGCTTTCTTT,CASSPQNTEAFF
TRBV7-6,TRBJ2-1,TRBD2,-,TGTGCCAGCAGCTTAGGGCTAGCGGGGGGCCAAAATGAGCAGTTCTTC,CASSLGLAGGQNEQFF
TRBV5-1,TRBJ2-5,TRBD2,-,TGCGCCAGCAGCTTGTCAGCGGGGGGGCCAGAGACCCAGTACTTC,CASSLSAGGPETQYF
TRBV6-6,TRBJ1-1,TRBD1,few,TGTGCCAGCAGTAGGGACAGGGGGCCCACTGAAGCTTTCTTT,CASSRDRGPTEAFF
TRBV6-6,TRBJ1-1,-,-,TGTGCCAGCAGTCTCGACTCAGGGTTAAACACTGAAGCTTTCTTT,CASSLDSGLNTEAFF
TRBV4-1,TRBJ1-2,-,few,TGCGCCAGCAGCCAAGATAATGGGCTCAACTATGGCTACACCTTC,CASSQDNGLNYGYTF
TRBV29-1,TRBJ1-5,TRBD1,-,TGCAGCGTGGGACAGGACAGCAATCAGCCCCAGCATTTT,CSVGQDSNQPQHF
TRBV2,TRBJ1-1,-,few,TGTGCCAGCAGTGAAGGCCAGATGAACACTGAAGCTTTCTTT,CASSEGQMNTEAFF
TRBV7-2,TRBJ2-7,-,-,TGTGCCAGCAGTGCCCGACAGGCCCCCTCCTACGAGCAGTACTTC,CASSARQAPSYEQYF
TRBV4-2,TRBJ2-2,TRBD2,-,TGTGCCAGCAGCCAAGATCTTCCGGGGGGCGGGGAGCTGTTTTTT,CASSQDLPGGGELFF
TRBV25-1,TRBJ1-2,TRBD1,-,TGTGCCAGCACAGGACAGGGGCTGGGCGGCTACACCTTC,CASTGQGLGGYTF
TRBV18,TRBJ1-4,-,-,TGTGCCAGCTCACCAGAGAGGGAGGAAAAACTGTTTTTT,CASSPEREEKLFF
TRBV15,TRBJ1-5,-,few,TGTGCCACCAGCAGAGTCGGGGTCAATAGCAATCAGCCCCAGCATTTT,CATSRVGVNSNQPQHF
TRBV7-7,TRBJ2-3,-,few,TGTGCTAGCAGTGTGGGGGCCATAGGCACAGATACGCAGTATTTT,CASSVGAIGTDTQYF
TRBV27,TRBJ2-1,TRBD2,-,TGTGCCAGCAGTCCCACTAGCGGGAGGGCTCGTGAGCAGTTCTTC,CASSPTSGRAREQFF
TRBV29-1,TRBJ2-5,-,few,TGCAGCGTTGCAGGAGAGACCCAGTACTTC,CSVAGETQYF
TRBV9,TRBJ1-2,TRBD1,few,TGTGCCAGCGGTGGGACAGGGGGATCGTATGGCTACACCTTC,CASGGTGGSYGYTF
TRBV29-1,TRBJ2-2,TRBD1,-,TGCAGCGTTGACAGGGGGACCGGGGAGCTGTTTTTT,CSVDRGTGELFF
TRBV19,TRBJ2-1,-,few,TGTGCCAGTAGTCCCACCGGGTCCTACCATGAGCAGTTCTTC,CASSPTGSYHEQFF
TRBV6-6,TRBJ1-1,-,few,TGTGCCAGCAGTGGGGGCAGGGCGGTACGGAACACTGAAGCTTTCTTT,CASSGGRAVRNTEAFF
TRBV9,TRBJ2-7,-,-,TGTGCCAGCCCCGAGACAGGCTCCGAGCAGTACTTC,CASPETGSEQYF
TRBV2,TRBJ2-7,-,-,TGTGCCAGCAGTCGTGGAGGCTCCTACGAGCAGTACTTC,CASSRGGSYEQYF
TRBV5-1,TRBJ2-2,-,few,TGCGCCAGCAGCTTACGCCCAGGGATCACCGGGGAGCTGTTTTTT,CASSLRPGITGELFF
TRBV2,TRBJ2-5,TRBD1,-,TGTGCCAGCAGTCTATGGACAGCAGGGGGAGAGACCCAGTACTTC,CASSLWTAGGETQYF
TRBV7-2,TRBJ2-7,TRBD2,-,TGTGCCAGCAGCTTCTCCGGGACTAGCCTCTACGAGCAGTACTTC,CASSFSGTSLYEQYF
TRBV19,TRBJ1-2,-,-,TGTGCCAGTAGTATAGAAGACGGGAACTATGGCTACACCTTC,CASSIEDGNYGYTF
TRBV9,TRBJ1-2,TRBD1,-,TGTGCCAGCAGTCAGGGACAGGGGAGCTATGGCTACACCTTC,CASSQGQGSYGYTF
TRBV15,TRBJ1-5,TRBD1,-,TGTGCCACCAGCCTGGGTACAGGGGTGGGGCAGCCCCAGCATTTT,CATSLGTGVGQPQHF
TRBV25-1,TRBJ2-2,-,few,TGTGCCAGCAGGCGGGACAACACCGGGGAGCTGTTTTTT,CASRRDNTGELFF
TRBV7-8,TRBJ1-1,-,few,TGTGCCAGCAGCACCCAGACAGTGAACACTGAAGCTTTCTTT,CASSTQTVNTEAFF
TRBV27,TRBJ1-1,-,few,TGTGCCAGCAGTTTATCTGGGACAAGAGCTTTCTTT,CASSLSGTRAFF
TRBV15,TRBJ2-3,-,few,TGTGCCACCAGCAGAGATCGGCTAGCCCCCACAGATACGCAGTATTTT,CATSRDRLAPTDTQYF
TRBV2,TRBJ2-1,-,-,TGTGCCAGCAGGGCAGGGGAGGGCTCCTACAATGAGCAGTTCTTC,CASRAGEGSYNEQFF
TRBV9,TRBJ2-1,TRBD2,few,TGTGCCAGCAGCGCCCAGCGGGGGTTCTCCTACAATGAGCAGTTCTTC,CASSAQRGFSYNEQFF
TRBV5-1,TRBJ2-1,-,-,TGCGCCAGCAGTCATGACAGCTCCTACAATGAGCAGTTCTTC,CASSHDSSYNEQFF
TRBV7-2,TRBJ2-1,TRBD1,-,TGTGCCAGCAGACCGGACAGGATCTACAATGAGCAGTTCTTC,CASRPDRIYNEQFF
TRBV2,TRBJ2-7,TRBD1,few,TGTGCCAGCACTCTAAGGGCAGGGGGCATGCCCTACGAGCAGTACTTC,CASTLRAGGMPYEQYF
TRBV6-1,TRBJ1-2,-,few,TGTGCCAGCAGGGAGGGACTCCACTATGGCTACACCTTC,CASREGLHYGYTF
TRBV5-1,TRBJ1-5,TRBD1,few,TGCGCCAGCAGCCTTACAGGGGAGGAGGATCAGCCCCAGCATTTT,CASSLTGEEDQPQHF
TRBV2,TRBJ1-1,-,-,TGTGCCAGCAGGCCACAAGTTAACACTGAAGCTTTCTTT,CASRPQVNTEAFF
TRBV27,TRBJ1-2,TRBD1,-,TGTGCCAGCAGACCGACAGGGGGCAATCGTGGCTACACCTTC,CASRPTGGNRGYTF
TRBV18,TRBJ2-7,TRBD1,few,TGTGCCAGCTCACCGTCCGGGACAGCCGGCTACGAGCAGTACTTC,CASSPSGTAGYEQYF
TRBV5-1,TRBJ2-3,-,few,TGCGCCAGCAGAGAGGGAGCGGCTAGCACAGATACGCAGTATTTT,CASREGAASTDTQYF
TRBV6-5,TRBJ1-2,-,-,TGTGCCAGCTCGCGAAACTATGGCTACACCTTC,CASSRNYGYTF
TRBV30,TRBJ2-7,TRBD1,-,TGTGCCTGGGGACAGGGGTACGAGCAGTACTTC,CAWGQGYEQYF